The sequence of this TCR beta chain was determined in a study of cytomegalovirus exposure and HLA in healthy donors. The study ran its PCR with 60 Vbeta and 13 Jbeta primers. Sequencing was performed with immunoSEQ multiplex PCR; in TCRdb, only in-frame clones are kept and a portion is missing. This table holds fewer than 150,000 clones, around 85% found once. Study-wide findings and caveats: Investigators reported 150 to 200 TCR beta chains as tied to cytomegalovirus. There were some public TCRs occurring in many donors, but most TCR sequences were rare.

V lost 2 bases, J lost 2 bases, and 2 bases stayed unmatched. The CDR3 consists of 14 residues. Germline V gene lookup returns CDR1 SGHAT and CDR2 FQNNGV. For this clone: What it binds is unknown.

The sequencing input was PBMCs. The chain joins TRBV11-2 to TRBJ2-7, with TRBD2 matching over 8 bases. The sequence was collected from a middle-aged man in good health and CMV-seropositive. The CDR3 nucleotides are TGTGCCAGCAGCTTATTAGCGGGGACCTACGAGCAGTACTTC. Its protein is CASSLLAGTYEQYF.